A selection of T cell receptor beta chains follows, all from one sample in a study of blood T cells in healthy people across ages. One entry per CDR3 protein results from TCRdb running MiXCR on the 5' RACE reads. Of roughly 680,000 distinct CDR3 sequences in the sample, approximately 52% were seen once. Sequenced: blood. The receptors were sampled from a woman older than 75 in good health. CDR3s include the opening cysteine and the closing phenylalanine or tryptophan. Fields, in order: J gene, V gene, D gene, clone size, CDR3 protein, CDR3 DNA. The D gene is left open where the match is weak. The size of a clone is reported for some rows only, either as once, few or many, or as a class for expanded clones.

j_call: TRBJ2-3; v_call: TRBV7-9; d_call: NA; clone_size: few; cdr3_aa: CASSVKSTQYF; cdr3_nt: TGTGCCAGCAGCGTAAAAAGTACGCAGTATTTT
j_call: TRBJ1-2; v_call: TRBV9; d_call: NA; clone_size: NA; cdr3_aa: CASSVDTGAGGYTF; cdr3_nt: TGTGCCAGCAGCGTAGATACGGGGGCCGGAGGCTACACCTTC
j_call: TRBJ2-1; v_call: TRBV28; d_call: NA; clone_size: NA; cdr3_aa: CASRPLSSYNEQFF; cdr3_nt: TGTGCCAGCAGGCCTTTAAGTTCCTACAATGAGCAGTTCTTC
j_call: TRBJ2-1; v_call: TRBV12-5; d_call: NA; clone_size: once; cdr3_aa: CASGPGTYNEQFF; cdr3_nt: TGTGCTAGTGGCCCAGGGACCTACAATGAGCAGTTCTTC
j_call: TRBJ1-4; v_call: TRBV7-2; d_call: NA; clone_size: few; cdr3_aa: CASSSGLATNEKLFF; cdr3_nt: TGTGCCAGCAGCTCGGGACTTGCAACTAATGAAAAACTGTTTTTT
j_call: TRBJ1-3; v_call: TRBV2; d_call: NA; clone_size: NA; cdr3_aa: CASTWDNSKGNTIYF; cdr3_nt: TGTGCCAGCACCTGGGACAACAGCAAGGGAAACACCATATATTTT
j_call: TRBJ1-2; v_call: TRBV6-1; d_call: NA; clone_size: few; cdr3_aa: CASSENNYGYTF; cdr3_nt: TGTGCCAGCAGTGAAAATAACTATGGCTACACCTTC
j_call: TRBJ2-7; v_call: TRBV3-1; d_call: NA; clone_size: NA; cdr3_aa: CASSQTAGEQYF; cdr3_nt: TGTGCCAGCAGCCAGACGGCGGGCGAGCAGTACTTC
j_call: TRBJ2-1; v_call: TRBV28; d_call: NA; clone_size: few; cdr3_aa: CASSFRGHNNEQFF; cdr3_nt: TGTGCCAGCAGTTTCAGGGGACACAACAATGAGCAGTTCTTC
j_call: TRBJ2-7; v_call: TRBV7-9; d_call: TRBD2; clone_size: NA; cdr3_aa: CASSVPSGGGLEQYF; cdr3_nt: TGTGCCAGCAGCGTCCCTAGCGGGGGGGGCTTAGAGCAGTACTTC
j_call: TRBJ2-5; v_call: TRBV27; d_call: NA; clone_size: NA; cdr3_aa: CASSVADTIKNEQYF; cdr3_nt: TGTGCCAGCAGTGTAGCGGACACAATTAAGAATGAGCAGTACTTC
j_call: TRBJ2-3; v_call: TRBV20-1; d_call: TRBD1; clone_size: once; cdr3_aa: CSARGIGPGTGGTDTQYF; cdr3_nt: TGCAGTGCTAGAGGTATCGGGCCCGGGACAGGAGGCACAGATACGCAGTATTTT
j_call: TRBJ2-7; v_call: TRBV3-1; d_call: TRBD1; clone_size: NA; cdr3_aa: CASSRFGTGLNEQYF; cdr3_nt: TGTGCCAGCAGCCGGTTCGGGACAGGGCTAAACGAGCAGTACTTC
j_call: TRBJ2-7; v_call: TRBV28; d_call: NA; clone_size: few; cdr3_aa: CASSLSSRAYEQYF; cdr3_nt: TGTGCCAGCAGTTTATCGAGCAGGGCCTACGAGCAGTACTTC
j_call: TRBJ2-2; v_call: TRBV19; d_call: NA; clone_size: few; cdr3_aa: CASSVTGYTGELFF; cdr3_nt: TGTGCCAGTAGTGTGACCGGTTACACCGGGGAGCTGTTTTTT
j_call: TRBJ2-5; v_call: TRBV6-2/TRBV6-3; d_call: TRBD1; clone_size: NA; cdr3_aa: CASSYTPPGQGLLQETQYF; cdr3_nt: TGTGCCAGCAGCTATACTCCTCCGGGACAGGGCCTCCTACAAGAGACCCAGTACTTC
j_call: TRBJ2-3; v_call: TRBV27; d_call: NA; clone_size: many; cdr3_aa: CASSLADRADTQYF; cdr3_nt: TGTGCCAGCAGTTTGGCGGACAGAGCAGATACGCAGTATTTT
j_call: TRBJ2-5; v_call: TRBV12-3/TRBV12-4; d_call: NA; clone_size: NA; cdr3_aa: CASSPQGSSGTQYF; cdr3_nt: TGTGCCAGCAGTCCTCAGGGGTCTAGCGGGACCCAGTACTTC
j_call: TRBJ2-7; v_call: TRBV12-3/TRBV12-4; d_call: NA; clone_size: NA; cdr3_aa: CASRTSGKREQYF; cdr3_nt: TGTGCCAGCAGAACGTCAGGGAAGAGGGAGCAGTACTTC
j_call: TRBJ1-5; v_call: TRBV3-1; d_call: NA; clone_size: NA; cdr3_aa: CASSQRDQPQHF; cdr3_nt: TGTGCCAGCAGCCAACGGGATCAGCCCCAGCATTTT
j_call: TRBJ2-3; v_call: TRBV6-6; d_call: NA; clone_size: NA; cdr3_aa: CASRAHVGRGTDTQYF; cdr3_nt: TGTGCCAGCAGAGCTCATGTAGGTCGGGGCACAGATACGCAGTATTTT
j_call: TRBJ2-1; v_call: TRBV27; d_call: NA; clone_size: NA; cdr3_aa: CASTGVQNEQFF; cdr3_nt: TGTGCCAGCACAGGGGTCCAAAATGAGCAGTTCTTC
j_call: TRBJ2-5; v_call: TRBV6-5; d_call: TRBD2; clone_size: once; cdr3_aa: CASSRRSGALGEQYF; cdr3_nt: TGTGCCAGCAGCCGACGGAGCGGGGCCTTGGGGGAGCAGTACTTC
j_call: TRBJ2-5; v_call: TRBV4-1; d_call: NA; clone_size: NA; cdr3_aa: CASSHVVGVETQYF; cdr3_nt: TGCGCCAGCAGCCATGTTGTGGGGGTGGAGACCCAGTACTTC
j_call: TRBJ2-3; v_call: TRBV2; d_call: NA; clone_size: many; cdr3_aa: CASSGTVKTDTQYF; cdr3_nt: TGTGCCAGCAGTGGGACCGTTAAGACAGATACGCAGTATTTT
j_call: TRBJ2-1; v_call: TRBV20-1; d_call: NA; clone_size: few; cdr3_aa: CSAEMASSYNEQFF; cdr3_nt: TGCAGTGCCGAGATGGCGAGCTCCTACAATGAGCAGTTCTTC
j_call: TRBJ2-5; v_call: TRBV28; d_call: NA; clone_size: once; cdr3_aa: CASVNRGEQYF; cdr3_nt: TGTGCCAGCGTCAACCGGGGTGAGCAGTACTTC
j_call: TRBJ1-6; v_call: TRBV5-1; d_call: NA; clone_size: NA; cdr3_aa: CASSSTQGSGSPLHF; cdr3_nt: TGCGCCAGCAGCTCCACCCAGGGTAGCGGTTCACCCCTCCACTTT
j_call: TRBJ2-5; v_call: TRBV28; d_call: TRBD2; clone_size: NA; cdr3_aa: CASSLGTSGSWETQYF; cdr3_nt: TGTGCCAGCAGTTTGGGTACTAGCGGGAGTTGGGAGACCCAGTACTTC
j_call: TRBJ2-7; v_call: TRBV5-1; d_call: TRBD1; clone_size: few; cdr3_aa: CASSRQGAELDEQYF; cdr3_nt: TGCGCCAGCTCACGACAGGGGGCCGAGCTCGATGAGCAGTACTTC
j_call: TRBJ2-7; v_call: TRBV3-1; d_call: NA; clone_size: many; cdr3_aa: CASSQTSYEQYF; cdr3_nt: TGTGCCAGCAGTCAAACCTCCTACGAGCAGTACTTC
j_call: TRBJ2-3; v_call: TRBV5-1; d_call: NA; clone_size: NA; cdr3_aa: CASSPASGGVTDTQYF; cdr3_nt: TGCGCCAGCAGCCCGGCTTCAGGGGGGGTCACAGATACGCAGTATTTT
j_call: TRBJ2-1; v_call: TRBV7-2; d_call: NA; clone_size: many; cdr3_aa: CASSLEWGEQFF; cdr3_nt: TGTGCCAGCAGCTTAGAGTGGGGTGAGCAGTTCTTC
j_call: TRBJ2-1; v_call: TRBV3-1; d_call: TRBD2; clone_size: many; cdr3_aa: CASSQLALAGGDEQFF; cdr3_nt: TGTGCCAGCAGCCAACTCGCCCTAGCGGGGGGCGATGAGCAGTTCTTC
j_call: TRBJ2-7; v_call: TRBV5-1; d_call: NA; clone_size: NA; cdr3_aa: CASSLATAAYEQYF; cdr3_nt: TGCGCCAGCAGCTTGGCTACAGCAGCCTACGAGCAGTACTTC
j_call: TRBJ1-1; v_call: TRBV5-6; d_call: TRBD1; clone_size: NA; cdr3_aa: CASSLVGGTGGAWNTEAFF; cdr3_nt: TGTGCCAGCAGCTTGGTAGGGGGGACAGGGGGCGCGTGGAACACTGAAGCTTTCTTT
j_call: TRBJ2-7; v_call: TRBV5-1; d_call: TRBD1; clone_size: many; cdr3_aa: CASSSQGDFYEQYF; cdr3_nt: TGCGCCAGCAGCAGTCAGGGGGATTTTTACGAGCAGTACTTC
j_call: TRBJ1-1; v_call: TRBV25-1; d_call: TRBD1; clone_size: NA; cdr3_aa: CASSDYRGRGAFF; cdr3_nt: TGTGCCAGCAGTGACTACAGGGGGCGGGGAGCTTTCTTT
j_call: TRBJ2-2; v_call: TRBV12-3/TRBV12-4; d_call: TRBD1; clone_size: few; cdr3_aa: CASSPSRQGAGELFF; cdr3_nt: TGTGCCAGCAGCCCTTCCCGACAGGGGGCCGGGGAGCTGTTTTTT
j_call: TRBJ2-7; v_call: TRBV4-3; d_call: TRBD1; clone_size: NA; cdr3_aa: CASSQMRGREQYF; cdr3_nt: TGCGCCAGCAGCCAAATGAGGGGGCGCGAGCAGTACTTC